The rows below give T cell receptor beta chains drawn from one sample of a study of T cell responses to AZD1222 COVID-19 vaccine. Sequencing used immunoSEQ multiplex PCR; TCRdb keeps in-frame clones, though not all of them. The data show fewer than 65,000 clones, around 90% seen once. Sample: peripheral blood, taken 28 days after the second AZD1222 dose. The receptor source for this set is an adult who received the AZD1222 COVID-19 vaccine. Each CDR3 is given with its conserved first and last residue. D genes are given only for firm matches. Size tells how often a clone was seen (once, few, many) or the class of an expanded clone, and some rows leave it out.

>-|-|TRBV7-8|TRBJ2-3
TGTGCCACCAAGATACAGGAAAGCACAGATACGCAGTATTTT
CATKIQESTDTQYF
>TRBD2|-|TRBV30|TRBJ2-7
TGTGCCTGGAGTATACTAGCGGGCAGGTACGAGCAGTACTTC
CAWSILAGRYEQYF
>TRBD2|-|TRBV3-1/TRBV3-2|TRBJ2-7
TGTGCCAGCAGCCAAGTGGGGGGGTTCGGCGAGCAGTACTTC
CASSQVGGFGEQYF
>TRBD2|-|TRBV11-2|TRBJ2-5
TGTGCCAGCAGCCCATCTGGGGGACTAGCGGGACAAGAGACCCAGTACTTC
CASSPSGGLAGQETQYF
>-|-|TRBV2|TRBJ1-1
TGTGCCAGCAGTGTAGGCCAGCCCACTGAAGCTTTCTTT
CASSVGQPTEAFF
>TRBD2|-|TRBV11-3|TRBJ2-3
TGTGCCAGCAGCGTTGGACTAGCGGAGACCACAGATACGCAGTATTTT
CASSVGLAETTDTQYF
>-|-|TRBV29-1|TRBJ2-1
TGCAGCGTGGGGGGCGGGTCCAATGAGCAGTTCTTC
CSVGGGSNEQFF
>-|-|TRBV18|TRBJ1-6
TGTGCCAGCTCACCAGGGCAGGGTAATTCACCCCTCCACTTT
CASSPGQGNSPLHF
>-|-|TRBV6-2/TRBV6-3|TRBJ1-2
TGTGCCAGCAGTTACTCTACAGGACCGAACTATGGCTACACCTTC
CASSYSTGPNYGYTF
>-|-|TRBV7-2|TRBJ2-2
TGTGCCAGCAGCTTAAATAGGCTGGAGAACACCGGGGAGCTGTTTTTT
CASSLNRLENTGELFF
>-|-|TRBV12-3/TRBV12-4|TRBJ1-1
TGTGCCAGCAGTTTCAACGAGAACACTGAAGCTTTCTTT
CASSFNENTEAFF
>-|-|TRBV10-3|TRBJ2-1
TGTGCCATCAGTGAGTCGGATCCCGACAGACGAACTTTCTACAATGAGCAGTTCTTC
CAISESDPDRRTFYNEQFF
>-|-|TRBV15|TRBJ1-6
TGTGCCACCAGCAGAGATAAGGGCCGTAATTCACCCCTCCACTTT
CATSRDKGRNSPLHF
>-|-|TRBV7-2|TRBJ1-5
TGTGCCAGCAGCTTATTGGGCGAGGAGAATCAGCCCCAGCATTTT
CASSLLGEENQPQHF
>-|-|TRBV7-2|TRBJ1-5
TGTGCCAGCAGCTTAGGCTATCAGCCCCAGCATTTT
CASSLGYQPQHF
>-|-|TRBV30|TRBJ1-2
TGTGCCTGGAGTGTAGGGTATGTGGTTGGCTACACCTTC
CAWSVGYVVGYTF
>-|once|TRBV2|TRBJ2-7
TGTGCCAGCAGTGAGGGAAATAAGCGGTACGAGCAGTACTTC
CASSEGNKRYEQYF
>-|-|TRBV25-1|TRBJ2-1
TGTGCCAGCAGTTCCCGGGACTCTGCCTACAATGAGCAGTTCTTC
CASSSRDSAYNEQFF
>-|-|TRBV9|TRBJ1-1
TGTGCCAGCAGCCTACGGCGGGAGAACACTGAAGCTTTCTTT
CASSLRRENTEAFF
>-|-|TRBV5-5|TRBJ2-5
TGTGCCAGCAGCTTTTGGACGGGGGAGACCCAGTACTTC
CASSFWTGETQYF
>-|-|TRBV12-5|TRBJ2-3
TGTGCTAGTGGTTTGGTACTGGGACCCGGGGCAGATACGCAGTATTTT
CASGLVLGPGADTQYF
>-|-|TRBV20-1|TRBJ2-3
TGCAGTGCTATAAAAGCAGATACGCAGTATTTT
CSAIKADTQYF
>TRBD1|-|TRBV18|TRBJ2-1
TGTGCCAGCTCACCCGGACAGGGGAGCTACAATGAGCAGTTCTTC
CASSPGQGSYNEQFF
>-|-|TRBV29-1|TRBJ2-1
TGCAGCTACCTGTCGCCCAATGAGCAGTTCTTC
CSYLSPNEQFF
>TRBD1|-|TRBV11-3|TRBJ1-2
TGTGCCAGCAGCAAACAGGGGACTGGCTACACCTTC
CASSKQGTGYTF
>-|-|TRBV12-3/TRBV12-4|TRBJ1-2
TGTGCCAGCAGCAACGAAGGCTATGGCTACACCTTC
CASSNEGYGYTF
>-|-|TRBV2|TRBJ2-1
TGTGCCGCCGCGGGGAAGACAGGTTGGGACAATGAGCAGTTCTTC
CAAAGKTGWDNEQFF
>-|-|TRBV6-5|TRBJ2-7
TGTGCCACCGAGGGAAGGGCCCCAGGCGAGCAGTACTTC
CATEGRAPGEQYF
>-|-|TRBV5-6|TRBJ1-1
TGTGCCAGCAGCCCCCCGACACACCTCGAAGCTTTCTTT
CASSPPTHLEAFF
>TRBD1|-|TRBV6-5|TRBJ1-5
TGTGCCAGCAGTAGCGACAGGGATGGACGGCCCCAGCATTTT
CASSSDRDGRPQHF
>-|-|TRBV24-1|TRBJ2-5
TGTGCCACCAGTGTTGGGGGAGTAGAGACCCAGTACTTC
CATSVGGVETQYF
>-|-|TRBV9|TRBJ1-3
TGTGCCAGCAGCGGGGGTGGCTCTGGAAACACCATATATTTT
CASSGGGSGNTIYF
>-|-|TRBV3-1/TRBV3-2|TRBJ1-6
TGTGCCAGCAGCCACCCCCGGGGGGCGAGGTCACCCCTCCACTTT
CASSHPRGARSPLHF
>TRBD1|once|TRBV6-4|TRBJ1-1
TGTGCCAGCAGTGACGACCACAGGGGAACGGCTGAAGCTTTCTTT
CASSDDHRGTAEAFF
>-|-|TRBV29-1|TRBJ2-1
TGCAGCGTTGTGGCTACGGGTTACAATGAGCAGTTCTTC
CSVVATGYNEQFF
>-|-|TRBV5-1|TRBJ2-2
TGCGCCAGCAGCTTGACAGGCTCGTACTTGTCGAACACCGGGGAGCTGTTTTTT
CASSLTGSYLSNTGELFF
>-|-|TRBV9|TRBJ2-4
TGTGCCAGCAGCGTAAATAACGTGGACATTCAGTACTTC
CASSVNNVDIQYF
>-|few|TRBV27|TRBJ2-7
TGTGCCAGCAGTTTATCGTTTACCAGGGCAGGGTACGAGCAGTACTTC
CASSLSFTRAGYEQYF
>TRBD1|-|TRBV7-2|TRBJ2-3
TGTGCCAGCAGCTTACGACAGGGGGCGAACACAGATACGCAGTATTTT
CASSLRQGANTDTQYF
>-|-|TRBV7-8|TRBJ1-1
TGTGCCAGCAGCTTGAGTTGGCGAACTGAAGCTTTCTTT
CASSLSWRTEAFF
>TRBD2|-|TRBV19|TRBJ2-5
TGTGCCAGTAAGACTAGCGGGAGACCAGAGACCCAGTACTTC
CASKTSGRPETQYF
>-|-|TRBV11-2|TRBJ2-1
TGTGCCAGCAGCCTCAGTTGGGGGAGGCGGGAAGGTCGCAATGAGCAGTTCTTC
CASSLSWGRREGRNEQFF
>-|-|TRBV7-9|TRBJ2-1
TGTGCCAGCAGCCCGACGGGGGGCCGGACTTACAATGAGCAGTTCTTC
CASSPTGGRTYNEQFF
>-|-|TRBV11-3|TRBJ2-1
TGTGCCAGCAGCTTAGGGTCTGGGCTTCTCTTCTTC
CASSLGSGLLFF
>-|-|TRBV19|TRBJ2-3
TGTGCCAGTACCCTGGGACACGGAACAGATACGCAGTATTTT
CASTLGHGTDTQYF
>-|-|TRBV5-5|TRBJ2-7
TGTGCCAGCAGCTTGGGCGGGCACTACGAGCAGTACTTC
CASSLGGHYEQYF
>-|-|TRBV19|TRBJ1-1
TGTGCCAGTACCGACACCGGGACACCGAACACTGAAGCTTTCTTT
CASTDTGTPNTEAFF
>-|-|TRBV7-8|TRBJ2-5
TGTGCCAGCAGCATTAGGAATACCCTTGAGACCCAGTACTTC
CASSIRNTLETQYF
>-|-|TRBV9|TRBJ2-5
TGTGCCAGCAGCGTAGCAAGCGGGGAGACCCAGTACTTC
CASSVASGETQYF
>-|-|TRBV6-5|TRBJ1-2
TGTGCCAGCAGTTACGAGGGGAACTATGGCTACACCTTC
CASSYEGNYGYTF
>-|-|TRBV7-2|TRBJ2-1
TGTGCCAGCAGCTTAGTGGGGGGACTTTACAATGAGCAGTTCTTC
CASSLVGGLYNEQFF
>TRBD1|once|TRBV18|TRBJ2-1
TGTGCCAGCTCATCCGACAGGGGCCCCTACAATGAGCAGTTCTTC
CASSSDRGPYNEQFF
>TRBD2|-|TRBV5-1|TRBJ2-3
TGCGCCAGCAGCTTGGACCTAGCGGGAGGCTGGTATGGGGATACGCAGTATTTT
CASSLDLAGGWYGDTQYF
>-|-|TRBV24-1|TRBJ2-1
TGTGCCACCAGTGCGACGGGCAACTTTGCTTACGATGAGCAGTTCTTC
CATSATGNFAYDEQFF
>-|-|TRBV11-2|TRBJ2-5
TGTGCCAGCAGCCCCCATTCCATACAGCTTTTTGGCCAGTACTTC
CASSPHSIQLFGQYF
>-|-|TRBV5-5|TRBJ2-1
TGTGCCAGCAGCTTGGATAGCGGCTCCTACAATGAGCAGTTCTTC
CASSLDSGSYNEQFF
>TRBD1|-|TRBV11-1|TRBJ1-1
TGTGCCAGCAGCTTGACAGGGGAGGTGAACACTGAAGCTTTCTTT
CASSLTGEVNTEAFF
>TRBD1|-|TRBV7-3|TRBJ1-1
TGTGCCAGCAGCCAACAGGGGGCGGGGAGGACTGAAGCTTTCTTT
CASSQQGAGRTEAFF